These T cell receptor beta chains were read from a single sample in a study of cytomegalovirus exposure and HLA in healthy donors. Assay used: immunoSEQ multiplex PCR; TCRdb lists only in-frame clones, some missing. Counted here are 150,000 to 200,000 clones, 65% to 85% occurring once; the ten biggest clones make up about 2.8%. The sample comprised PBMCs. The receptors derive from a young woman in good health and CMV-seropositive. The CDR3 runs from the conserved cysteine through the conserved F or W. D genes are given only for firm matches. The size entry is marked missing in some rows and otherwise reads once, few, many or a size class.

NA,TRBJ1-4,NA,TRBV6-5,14,CASSYRGGREKLFF,TGTGCCAGCAGTTACCGGGGGGGAAGGGAAAAACTGTTTTTT
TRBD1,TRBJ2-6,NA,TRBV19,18,CASSIGRGIVSGANVLTF,TGTGCCAGTAGTATAGGCAGGGGGATAGTGTCTGGGGCCAACGTCCTGACTTTC
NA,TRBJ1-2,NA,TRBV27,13,CASRMGRGGGYTF,TGTGCCAGCCGTATGGGGAGGGGTGGGGGCTACACCTTC
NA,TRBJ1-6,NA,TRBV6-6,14,CASSRSAAGSPLHF,TGTGCCAGCAGTAGATCCGCGGCGGGTTCACCCCTCCACTTT
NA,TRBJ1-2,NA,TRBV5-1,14,CASSLRVAGYGYTF,TGCGCCAGCAGCCTGAGGGTTGCGGGATATGGCTACACCTTC
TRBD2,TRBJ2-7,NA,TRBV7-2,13,CASSPSGRYEQYF,TGTGCCAGCAGCCCTAGCGGGCGCTACGAGCAGTACTTC
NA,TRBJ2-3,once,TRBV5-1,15,CASWESSGSTDTQYF,TGCGCCAGCTGGGAAAGTAGCGGTAGCACAGATACGCAGTATTTT
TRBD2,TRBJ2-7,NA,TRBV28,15,CASSLRLAGAYEQYF,TGTGCCAGCAGTTTAAGACTAGCGGGGGCCTACGAGCAGTACTTC
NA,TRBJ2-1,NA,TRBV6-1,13,CASSESITPNRIF,TGTGCCAGCAGTGAATCGATAACCCCTAATAGAATCTTC
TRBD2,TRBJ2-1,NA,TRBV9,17,CASSPRSSGGALQEQFF,TGTGCCAGCAGCCCTAGATCTAGCGGGGGGGCCCTTCAGGAGCAGTTCTTC
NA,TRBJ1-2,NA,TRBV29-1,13,CSVAGGPGYGYTF,TGCAGCGTTGCCGGGGGGCCGGGCTATGGCTACACCTTC
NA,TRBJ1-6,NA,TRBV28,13,CASRQGFGSPLHF,TGTGCCAGCAGACAGGGTTTCGGTTCACCCCTCCACTTT
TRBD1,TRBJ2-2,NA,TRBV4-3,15,CASSQETRGTGELFF,TGCGCCAGCAGCCAAGAGACCAGGGGGACCGGGGAGCTGTTTTTT
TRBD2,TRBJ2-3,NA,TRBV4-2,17,CASSQDEISGPTDTQYF,TGTGCCAGCAGCCAAGATGAGATTAGCGGGCCCACAGATACGCAGTATTTT
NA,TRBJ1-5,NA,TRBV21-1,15,CASSKVGGFNQPQHF,TGTGCCAGCAGCAAAGTGGGGGGATTCAATCAGCCCCAGCATTTT
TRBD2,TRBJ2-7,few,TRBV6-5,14,CASSYDAGTREQYF,TGTGCCAGCAGTTACGATGCCGGGACTAGGGAGCAGTACTTC
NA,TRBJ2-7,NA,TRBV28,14,CASRDTAGSYEQYF,TGTGCCAGCAGGGACACGGCAGGGTCCTACGAGCAGTACTTC
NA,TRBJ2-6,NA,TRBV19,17,CASSTVHTSSGANVLTF,TGTGCCAGTAGTACGGTCCATACGAGCTCTGGGGCCAACGTCCTGACTTTC
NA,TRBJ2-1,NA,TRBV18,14,CASSPAREYNEQFF,TGTGCCAGCTCACCGGCGCGGGAATACAATGAGCAGTTCTTC
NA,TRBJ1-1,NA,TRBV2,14,CASSNGVMNTEAFF,TGTGCCAGCAGTAACGGGGTTATGAACACTGAAGCTTTCTTT
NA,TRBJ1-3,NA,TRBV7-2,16,CASSLVLGDSGNTIYF,TGTGCCAGCAGCTTAGTATTGGGAGACTCTGGAAACACCATATATTTT
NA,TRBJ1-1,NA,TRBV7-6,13,CASSLWELDEAFF,TGTGCCAGCAGCTTATGGGAGCTGGATGAAGCTTTCTTT
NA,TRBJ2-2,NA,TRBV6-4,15,CASRSRDSDTGELFF,TGTGCCAGCAGAAGCCGGGACTCGGACACCGGGGAGCTGTTTTTT
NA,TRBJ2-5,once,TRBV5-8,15,CASSLVLGRQETQYF,TGTGCCAGCAGCTTGGTGCTGGGGAGGCAAGAGACCCAGTACTTC
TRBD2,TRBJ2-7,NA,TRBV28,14,CASSLAGGAGEQYF,TGTGCCAGCAGTTTAGCCGGGGGGGCTGGCGAGCAGTACTTC
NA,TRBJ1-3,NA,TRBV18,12,CASSPIGDTIYF,TGTGCCAGCTCACCCATAGGGGACACCATATATTTT
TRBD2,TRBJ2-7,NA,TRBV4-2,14,CASSQDITSGKQYF,TGTGCCAGCAGCCAAGATATAACTAGCGGGAAGCAGTACTTC
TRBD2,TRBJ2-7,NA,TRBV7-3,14,CAVAGTSGGHEQYF,TGTGCCGTCGCCGGGACTAGCGGGGGGCACGAGCAGTACTTC
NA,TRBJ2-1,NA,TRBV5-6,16,CASSLVFSGPNNEQFF,TGTGCCAGCAGCTTGGTATTTAGCGGCCCGAATAATGAGCAGTTCTTC
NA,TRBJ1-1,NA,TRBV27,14,CASTLGGPAAEAFF,TGTGCCAGCACCCTGGGCGGGCCGGCTGCTGAAGCTTTCTTT
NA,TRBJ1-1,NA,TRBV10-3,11,CATLEDTEAFF,TGTGCCACCCTCGAGGACACTGAAGCTTTCTTT
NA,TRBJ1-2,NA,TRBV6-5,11,CASSPGRGYTF,TGTGCCAGCAGCCCGGGTCGTGGCTACACCTTC
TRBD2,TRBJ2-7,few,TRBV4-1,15,CASSQERLAGYEQYF,TGCGCCAGCAGCCAAGAGCGACTAGCGGGTTACGAGCAGTACTTC
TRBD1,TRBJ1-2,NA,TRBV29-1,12,CSVDGTGGGYTF,TGCAGCGTCGACGGGACAGGGGGCGGCTACACCTTC
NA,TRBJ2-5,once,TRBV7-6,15,CASSFMAIDQETQYF,TGTGCCAGCAGTTTTATGGCCATCGACCAAGAGACCCAGTACTTC
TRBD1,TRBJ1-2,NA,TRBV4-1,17,CASSQGGTITGVDGYTF,TGCGCCAGCAGCCAAGGGGGTACAATAACAGGGGTAGATGGCTACACCTTC
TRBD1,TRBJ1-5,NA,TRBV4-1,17,CASSPRDSLRSNQPQHF,TGCGCCAGCAGCCCACGGGACAGTTTAAGGAGCAATCAGCCCCAGCATTTT
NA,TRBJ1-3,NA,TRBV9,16,CASSSPGGSSGNTIYF,TGTGCCAGCAGCTCACCGGGAGGTTCCTCTGGAAACACCATATATTTT
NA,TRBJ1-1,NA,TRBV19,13,CASSRSRYTEAFF,TGTGCCAGTAGCCGAAGCCGGTACACTGAAGCTTTCTTT
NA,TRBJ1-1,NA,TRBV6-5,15,CASIPARGENTEAFF,TGTGCCAGCATCCCGGCCCGGGGGGAGAACACTGAAGCTTTCTTT
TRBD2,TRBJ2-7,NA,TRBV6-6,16,CASSYGFAGDIYEQYF,TGTGCCAGCAGTTATGGGTTTGCGGGAGATATCTACGAGCAGTACTTC
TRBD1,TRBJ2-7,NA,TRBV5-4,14,CASSTLGTDYEQYF,TGTGCCAGCAGCACCCTAGGGACAGACTACGAGCAGTACTTC
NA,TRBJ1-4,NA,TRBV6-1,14,CASRTDGGYEKLFF,TGTGCCAGCAGGACGGATGGGGGGTATGAAAAACTGTTTTTT
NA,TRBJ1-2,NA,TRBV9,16,CASSASYGQPPNGYTF,TGTGCCAGCAGCGCGAGTTATGGGCAGCCCCCTAATGGCTACACCTTC
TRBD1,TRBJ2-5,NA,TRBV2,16,CASSGGQGDIQETQYF,TGTGCCAGCAGTGGAGGACAGGGGGACATCCAAGAGACCCAGTACTTC
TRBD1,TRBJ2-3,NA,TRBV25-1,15,CASSGGTGITDTQYF,TGTGCCAGCAGTGGGGGGACAGGGATCACAGATACGCAGTATTTT
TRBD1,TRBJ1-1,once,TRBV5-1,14,CASSLPRTGTEAFF,TGCGCCAGCAGCCTACCGAGGACAGGGACTGAAGCTTTCTTT
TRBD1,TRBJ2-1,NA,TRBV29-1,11,CSVDPGGEQFF,TGCAGCGTAGACCCAGGGGGTGAGCAGTTCTTC
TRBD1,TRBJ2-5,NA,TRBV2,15,CASRPSQGPGETQYF,TGTGCCAGCAGGCCATCACAGGGGCCAGGGGAGACCCAGTACTTC
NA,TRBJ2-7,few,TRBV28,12,CASSPDTYEQYF,TGTGCCAGCAGCCCCGACACCTACGAGCAGTACTTC
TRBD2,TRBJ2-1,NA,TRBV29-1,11,CSVPGGHEQFF,TGCAGCGTTCCGGGAGGCCATGAGCAGTTCTTC
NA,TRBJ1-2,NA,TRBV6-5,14,CASSSAGWNYGYTF,TGTGCCAGCAGTTCGGCAGGGTGGAACTATGGCTACACCTTC